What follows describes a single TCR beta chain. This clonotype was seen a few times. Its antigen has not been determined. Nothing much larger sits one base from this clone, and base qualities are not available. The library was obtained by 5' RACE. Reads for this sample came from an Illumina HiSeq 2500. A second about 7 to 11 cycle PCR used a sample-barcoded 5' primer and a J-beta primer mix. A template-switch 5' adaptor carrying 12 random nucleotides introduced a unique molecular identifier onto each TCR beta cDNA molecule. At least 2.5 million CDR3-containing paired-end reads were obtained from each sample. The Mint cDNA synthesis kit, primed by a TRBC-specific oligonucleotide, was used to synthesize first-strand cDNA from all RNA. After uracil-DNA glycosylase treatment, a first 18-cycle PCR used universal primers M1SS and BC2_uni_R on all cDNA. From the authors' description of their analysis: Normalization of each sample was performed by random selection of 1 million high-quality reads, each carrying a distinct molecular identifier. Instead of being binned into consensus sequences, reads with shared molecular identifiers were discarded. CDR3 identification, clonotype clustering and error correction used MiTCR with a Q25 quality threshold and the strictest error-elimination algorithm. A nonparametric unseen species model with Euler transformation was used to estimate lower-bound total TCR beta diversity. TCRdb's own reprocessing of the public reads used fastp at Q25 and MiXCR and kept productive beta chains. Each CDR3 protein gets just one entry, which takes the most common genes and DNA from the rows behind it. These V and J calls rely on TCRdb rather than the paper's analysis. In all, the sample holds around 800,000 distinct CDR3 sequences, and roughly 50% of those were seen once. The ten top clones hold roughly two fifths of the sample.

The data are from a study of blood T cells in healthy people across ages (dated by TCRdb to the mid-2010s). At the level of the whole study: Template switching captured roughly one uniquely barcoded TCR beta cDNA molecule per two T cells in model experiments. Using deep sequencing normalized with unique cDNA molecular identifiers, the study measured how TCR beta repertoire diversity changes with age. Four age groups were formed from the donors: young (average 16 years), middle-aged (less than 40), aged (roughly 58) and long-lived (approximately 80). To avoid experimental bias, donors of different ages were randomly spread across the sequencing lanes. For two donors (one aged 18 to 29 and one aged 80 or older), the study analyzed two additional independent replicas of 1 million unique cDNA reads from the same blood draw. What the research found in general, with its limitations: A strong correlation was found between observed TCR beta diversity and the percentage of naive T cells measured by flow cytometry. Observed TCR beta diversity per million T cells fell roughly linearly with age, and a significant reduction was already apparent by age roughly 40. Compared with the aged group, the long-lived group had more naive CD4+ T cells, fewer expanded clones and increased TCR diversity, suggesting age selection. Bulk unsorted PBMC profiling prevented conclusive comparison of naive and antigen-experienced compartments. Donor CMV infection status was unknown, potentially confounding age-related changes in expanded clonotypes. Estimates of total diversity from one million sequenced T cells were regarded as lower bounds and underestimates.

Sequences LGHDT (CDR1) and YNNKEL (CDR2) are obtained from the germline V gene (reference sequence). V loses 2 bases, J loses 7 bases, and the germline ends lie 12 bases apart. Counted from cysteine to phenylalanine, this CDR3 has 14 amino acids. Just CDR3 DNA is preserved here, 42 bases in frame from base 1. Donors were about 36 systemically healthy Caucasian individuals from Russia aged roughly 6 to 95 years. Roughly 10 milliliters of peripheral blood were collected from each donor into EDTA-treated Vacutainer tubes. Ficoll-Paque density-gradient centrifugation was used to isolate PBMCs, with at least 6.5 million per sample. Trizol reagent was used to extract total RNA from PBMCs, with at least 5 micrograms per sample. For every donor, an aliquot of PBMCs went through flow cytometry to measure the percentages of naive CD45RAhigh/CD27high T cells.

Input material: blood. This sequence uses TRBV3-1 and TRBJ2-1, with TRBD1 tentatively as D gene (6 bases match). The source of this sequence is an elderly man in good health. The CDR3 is CASSQLATGNEQFF. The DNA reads TGTGCCAGCAGCCAACTAGCCACAGGGAATGAGCAGTTCTTC.